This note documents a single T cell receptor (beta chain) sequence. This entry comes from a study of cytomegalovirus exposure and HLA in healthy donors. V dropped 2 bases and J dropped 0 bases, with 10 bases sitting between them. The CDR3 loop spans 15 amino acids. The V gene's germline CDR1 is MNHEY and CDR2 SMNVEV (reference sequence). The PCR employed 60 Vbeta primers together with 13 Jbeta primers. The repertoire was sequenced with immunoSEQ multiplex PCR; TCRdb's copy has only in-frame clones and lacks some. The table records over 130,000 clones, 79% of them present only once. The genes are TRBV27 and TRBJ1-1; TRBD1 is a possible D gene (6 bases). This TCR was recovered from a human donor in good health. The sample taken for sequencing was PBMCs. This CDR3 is CASSLARTVNTEAFF. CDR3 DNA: TGTGCCAGCAGTTTAGCCAGGACAGTGAACACTGAAGCTTTCTTT.